This paragraph covers one T cell receptor beta chain sequence. Its target is not known. The data were taken from a study of T cell repertoires in cytomegalovirus infection. MiXCR, run by TCRdb on the reads, gives a single entry per CDR3 protein. The sample shows about 150,000 distinct CDR3 sequences, approximately 30% of them seen only once. The CDR3 is 15 residues long. Germline CDR1 and CDR2: MNHEY and SVGAGI. Trimming removed 3 bases from V and 6 bases from J; junction bases left unmatched: 7. The TCR was taken from a human donor in good health (CMV status not recorded). Some clones in this sample may be carry-over from other donors' samples. The input for sequencing was CD8+ T cells from cultured PBMCs, taken from culture after CMV antigen stimulation. The V call is TRBV6-5, the J call TRBJ2-1; 8 bases fit TRBD1. DNA of the CDR3: TGTGCCAGCAGTTATCAGGGGGCAATGCTCAATGAGCAGTTCTTC. It yields the protein CASSYQGAMLNEQFF.